This TCR beta chain was obtained from a study of blood T cell repertoires in COVID-19 (dated by TCRdb to 2018 to 2021). For context, the study as a whole: Samples covering the acute and convalescent phases of COVID-19 were provided by collaborators in the United States, Italy and Spain. The prospective study material was composed of cDNA or gDNA derived from T cells, B-cell-depleted T cells, or PBMCs. Deeply sampled blood TCRbeta repertoires from subjects exposed to, actively infected with, or recovered from COVID-19 were included in the dataset. The repertoires were made available in a free public database intended to serve as a resource for research on the immune response to SARS-CoV-2. The samples were drawn from the first 160 participants of the ongoing ImmuneRACE study and from 950 to 1,500 subjects provided by 6 global collaborators. The sample metadata nearly always contained a de-identified subject ID, COVID-19 status, age in years and sex. Where available, HLA class I and class II types were taken from metadata supplied by the sample provider and were not determined by assay-based typing. Here is what the overall study found, with its caveats: The quantity of clinical and demographic metadata differed by source and by participant and was supplied without curation.

The immunoSEQ Assay, a bias-controlled multiplex PCR, was used to amplify TCRbeta CDR3 regions from genomic DNA. Per the source publication's procedure: The number of nucleated cells in each sample was estimated from the amplification of reference gene primers within the assay. Sequence reads were collapsed and filtered to measure the absolute abundance of every unique TCRbeta CDR3 rearrangement. Productive Simpson clonality was computed per sample as the square root of Simpson's diversity index over productive rearrangements. The clones in this table, taken by TCRdb from immuneACCESS, are in-frame only. Not every clone is retained; where verified, under half of the shortfall comes from an unresolved V gene, and the cause of the rest is unknown. That table gives V, J and clone size, and the DNA gave D and trimming. The sample table holds a few hundred thousand clones, of which around 92% were seen once. Of the sample, approximately 2.9% falls within the top ten clones.

CDR1 and CDR2 are read off the germline V gene (reference sequence) as DFQATT and SNEGSKA. The CDR3 measures 10 amino acids from cysteine to phenylalanine. This entry keeps only the CDR3 DNA: 30 bases, framed from base 1. V loses 5 bases at its end and J loses 12 bases; junction bases beyond the gene matches: 6. In the prospective study, participants were about 18 to 100 years old, resided in 25 or so geographic areas of the United States, and were enrolled through a virtual design. To assign participants to cohorts, the prospective study relied on clinical history that participants themselves reported in a screening survey and a study questionnaire. A participant counted as exposed if, within 2 weeks of entering the study, that participant had been in contact with someone who had a PCR-confirmed or clinician-diagnosed COVID-19 case. Each participant in the prospective study had whole blood, serum and a nasopharyngeal or oropharyngeal swab collected by mobile phlebotomists. Additional blood draws and questionnaires over an approximately two-month period could optionally be provided by prospective study participants. Blood samples from the prospective study were shipped frozen or at room temperature prior to DNA extraction.

In this sample, this clone turned up once. Its binding antigen is unknown. No quality values exist for individual bases; no much larger clone is one base distant. Sequencing input: PBMCs or T cells enriched from blood (not recorded which). This clonotype was sampled from a woman aged 45-60 years who had been exposed to COVID-19. Recombination connected TRBV20-1 to TRBJ1-2, with 7 bases in between that match TRBD1. The sequence in DNA is TGCAGTGCTGGGGACAGAGGCAACACCTTC. This yields the protein CSAGDRGNTF.